The clone carrying this T cell receptor (beta chain) was counted a single time. Its antigen is still unknown. The naive CD8 fraction comprised CD45RO-negative cells positively selected for CCR7 and excluded terminally differentiated effector memory CD45RA+ cells. Adult Caucasians living in Nashville, Tennessee made up all of the donors. This sample is drawn from a study of shared clonotypes between healthy human individuals. Looking at the study overall: Per-donor plates numbered three CD4 naive, three CD4 memory, two CD8 naive and one CD8 memory. General study findings and limits: Depth of sequencing was expected to influence donor clonotype sharing.

The method was immunoSEQ multiplex PCR; TCRdb's version includes in-frame clones alone and lacks a portion of them. The sample has about 590,000 clones; roughly 95% are singletons. Deletions cut 6 bases from V and 3 bases from J, with 16 bases between. The V gene's germline CDR1 is MNHEY and CDR2 SMNVEV (reference sequence). The CDR3 loop spans 15 amino acids. The chain recombines TRBV27 with TRBJ2-3, with D perhaps TRBD1 (5 bases). This TCR derives from a woman in her thirties in good health. Sequenced sample: naive CD8+ T cells sorted from blood. The CDR3 loop is CASSPDTAWTDTQYF. The CDR3 DNA is TGTGCCAGCAGCCCGGACACTGCATGGACAGATACGCAGTATTTT.